The 32 T cell receptor beta chains below all came from one sample that was sequenced in a study of blood T cell repertoires in COVID-19. Assay used: immunoSEQ multiplex PCR; TCRdb lists only in-frame clones, some missing. Here the sample spans about 190,000 clones, 85% to 90% being singletons. The specimen sequenced was peripheral blood. The origin of the receptors is a man aged 18-30 years with active or convalescent COVID-19.

The CDR3 nucleotides are TGTGCCAGCAGCACAAGGGGCCTGGGATCCTACGAGCAGTACTTC. Translation: CASSTRGLGSYEQYF. The chain employs TRBV11-2 and TRBJ2-7; the D gene is possibly TRBD1 (5 bases). V was cut by 5 bases and J by 1 base, with 15 bases left in between. CDR1 and CDR2 (germline): SGHAT, FQNNGV. The CDR3 is 15 amino acids. The entire variable domain, with the rest obtained from reference TRBV11-2 and TRBJ2-7, is as follows: EAGVAQSPRYKIIEKRQSVAFWCNPISGHATLYWYQQILGQGPKLLIQFQNNGVVDDSQLPKDRFSAERLKGVDSTLKIQPAKLEDSAVYLCASSTRGLGSYEQYFGPGTRLTVT.

The chain recombines TRBV4-1 with TRBJ1-2, with D maybe TRBD1 (5 bases). With 0 bases removed from V and 7 bases from J, the gap between germline ends came to 15 bases. CDR3 length: 15 amino acids. Germline CDR1 MGHRA, CDR2 YSYEKL. As DNA, the CDR3 is TGCGCCAGCAGCCAAGAAGGGTCAGGGAGGGTTGGCTACACCTTC. Translating gives CASSQEGSGRVGYTF.

This chain connects TRBV7-2 to TRBJ1-3; D gene uncertain. The CDR3 runs 15 residues. Between the trimmed V and J ends, which lost 0 bases and 0 bases, there was a span of 6 bases. Germline-derived CDR1 and CDR2 are SGHTA and FQGNSA. CDR3 region: CASSLAQISGNTIYF. The CDR3 region has the DNA TGTGCCAGCAGCTTAGCCCAGATCTCTGGAAACACCATATATTTT.

Only a few counts were recorded for this clone. The CDR3 region is CASSLSSGEYNEQFF. In DNA, the CDR3 is TGTGCCAGCAGCTTATCTAGCGGGGAGTACAATGAGCAGTTCTTC. This rearrangement joins TRBV11-2 to TRBJ2-1; TRBD2 aligns across 9 bases. Losses at the gene ends were 2 bases for V and 4 bases for J; bases not matched to a gene: 3. Germline CDR1 SGHAT, CDR2 FQNNGV. This CDR3 is 15 amino acids long.

This chain connects TRBV7-2 to TRBJ2-1; D is unclear. Germline V gene sequence: CDR1 SGHTA, CDR2 FQGNSA. The CDR3 sequence is 15 residues long. Trimming pared 8 bases from V and 0 bases from J, leaving 14 bases between. CDR3 residues: CASARVRSSYNEQFF. As DNA, the CDR3 is TGTGCCAGCGCCCGCGTTAGGAGCTCCTACAATGAGCAGTTCTTC.

The J gene is TRBJ1-1, the V gene TRBV18, with a weak D call TRBD1 (6 bases). The CDR3 spans 12 residues. The ends were cut back, 4 bases at V and 3 bases at J, with 6 bases in the middle. CDR1 KGHSH and CDR2 LQKENI come from the germline V gene. CDR3 loop: CASSQGDTEAFF. The DNA of the CDR3 is TGTGCCAGCTCACAGGGGGACACTGAAGCTTTCTTT. Filled out from reference TRBV18 and TRBJ1-1, the complete variable domain reads NAGVMQNPRHLVRRRGQEARLRCSPMKGHSHVYWYRQLPEEGLKFMVYLQKENIIDESGMPKERFSAEFPKEGPSILRIQQVVRGDSAAYFCASSQGDTEAFFGQGTRLTVV.

V is TRBV6-5 and J is TRBJ2-2; 7 bases line up with TRBD2. Germline values: CDR1 MNHEY, CDR2 SVGAGI. Trimming removed 2 bases from V and 7 bases from J; junction bases left unmatched: 10. The CDR3 loop spans 16 amino acids. As DNA, the CDR3 is TGTGCCAGCAGTTACCCAGCGGGACCCCCGCTCGGGGAGCTGTTTTTT. As protein: CASSYPAGPPLGELFF.

The genes are TRBV5-5 and TRBJ2-7; perhaps TRBD2 as D (5 bases). This CDR3 is 16 amino acids long. The V gene's germline CDR1 is SGHKS and CDR2 YYEKEE (reference sequence). The V and J ends lost 0 bases and 4 bases respectively, with 17 bases between them. CDR3: CASSLVFSSWEYEQYF. CDR3 bases: TGTGCCAGCAGCTTGGTCTTCTCCTCCTGGGAGTACGAGCAGTACTTC.

V is TRBV18 and J is TRBJ2-3; 8 bases agree with TRBD2. The CDR3 is 15 amino acids. In germline, CDR1 is KGHSH, CDR2 LQKENI. J gave up 4 bases and V 5 bases, and 8 bases lay outside the gene matches. The CDR3 spells CASSSGGADADTQYF. CDR3 sequence (DNA): TGTGCCAGCTCATCCGGGGGGGCCGACGCAGATACGCAGTATTTT. Full variable domain (rest looked up from reference TRBV18 and TRBJ2-3): NAGVMQNPRHLVRRRGQEARLRCSPMKGHSHVYWYRQLPEEGLKFMVYLQKENIIDESGMPKERFSAEFPKEGPSILRIQQVVRGDSAAYFCASSSGGADADTQYFGPGTRLTVL.

The chain recombines TRBV24-1 with TRBJ2-1; 9 bases match TRBD2. Germline V gives CDR1 KGHDR, CDR2 SFDVKD. The trim removed 11 bases at V and 8 bases at J, leaving 9 bases unmatched. This CDR3 comprises 13 residues. CDR3 amino acids: CAISGGGGYEQFF. The CDR3 DNA follows: TGTGCCATTAGCGGGGGTGGCGGCTATGAGCAGTTCTTC.

V and J are TRBV30 and TRBJ1-2; a possible D gene is TRBD1 (5 bases). Germline CDR1 is GTSNPN and CDR2 is SVGIG (reference sequence). V was pared by 6 bases and J by 6 bases, with 14 bases between. CDR3 length: 12 amino acids. The chain's CDR3 is CACQRGGDGYTF. The CDR3 DNA follows: TGTGCCTGCCAACGTGGAGGGGATGGCTACACCTTC.

This chain uses TRBV30 with TRBJ1-6; no clear D. The CDR3 runs to 16 residues. Trimming took 3 bases from V and 10 from J, leaving 22 bases between them. Germline CDR1 is GTSNPN and CDR2 is SVGIG (reference sequence). The CDR3 DNA is TGTGCCTGGAGACAAACACTTCCAGGTTCGCGCTCACCCCTCCACTTT. This encodes CAWRQTLPGSRSPLHF.

The J gene is TRBJ1-4, the V gene TRBV30; 7 bases are shared with TRBD1. The CDR3 sequence is 14 residues long. Germline V gene lookup returns CDR1 GTSNPN and CDR2 SVGIG (reference sequence). The ends lost 5 bases at V and 2 bases at J; junction bases unmatched: 5. This CDR3 reads CAWARQGTNEKLFF. The CDR3 DNA reads as TGTGCCTGGGCGCGACAGGGCACTAATGAAAAACTGTTTTTT.

The J gene is TRBJ1-2, the V gene TRBV5-4; D is possibly TRBD1 (5 bases). V gave up 4 bases and J gave up 1 base, with 17 bases separating them. This CDR3 is 16 amino acids long. Germline values: CDR1 SGHNT, CDR2 YYREEE (reference sequence). In nucleotides, the CDR3 is TGTGCCAGCAGCCACATATCCCAACAGGATAACTATGGCTACACCTTC. Translated: CASSHISQQDNYGYTF.

The V and J genes are TRBV10-2 and TRBJ1-3; 7 bases agree with TRBD1. This CDR3 is 16 amino acids long. Germline CDR1 WSHSY, CDR2 SAAADI. The trim removed 4 bases at V and 4 bases at J, leaving 10 bases unmatched. CDR3 DNA: TGCGCCAGCAGTGCCCAAACAGGGGATAGAGGAAACACCATATATTTT. Protein: CASSAQTGDRGNTIYF.

The chain employs TRBV19 and TRBJ1-5; TRBD1 agrees at 7 bases. The V gene end was trimmed by 4 bases and the J gene end by 6 bases; junction bases not matched to a gene: 3. The CDR3 loop spans 13 amino acids. Germline lookup yields CDR1 LNHDA and CDR2 SQIVND (reference sequence). The CDR3 DNA is TGTGCCAGTAGTAGACAGGGTGGTCAGCCCCAGCATTTT. Translated, it gives CASSRQGGQPQHF. Full variable domain (missing parts from reference TRBV19 and TRBJ1-5): DGGITQSPKYLFRKEGQNVTLSCEQNLNHDAMYWYRQDPGQGLRLIYYSQIVNDFQKGDIAEGYSVSREKKESFPLTVTSAQKNPTAFYLCASSRQGGQPQHFGDGTRLSIL.

The V call is TRBV6-1, the J call TRBJ1-1, with D maybe TRBD1 (5 bases). There are 14 residues in the CDR3. Trimming left V 0 bases short and J 2 bases short, with 7 bases between. Germline CDR1 is MNHNS and CDR2 is SASEGT. The CDR3 is CASSEADTNTEAFF. In DNA, the CDR3 is TGTGCCAGCAGTGAAGCGGACACCAACACTGAAGCTTTCTTT.

The rearrangement links TRBV4-1 to TRBJ2-5; 16 nucleotides agree with TRBD2. J was trimmed by 5 bases and V by 0 bases; bases with no gene match: 12. The germline CDR1 and CDR2 sequences are MGHRA and YSYEKL. The CDR3 covers 20 residues. CDR3 bases: TGCGCCAGCAGCCAAGAAGCCGGGACTAGCGGGGGGGCCTATCAGGAGACCCAGTACTTC. Protein sequence: CASSQEAGTSGGAYQETQYF.

V gene TRBV2 combines with J gene TRBJ1-3; maybe TRBD1 (5 bases). Germline CDR1 SNHLY, CDR2 FYNNEI. The CDR3 is made up of 13 amino acids. The V and J ends lost 5 bases and 2 bases respectively, with 7 bases between them. The CDR3 protein is CASSFRAGNTIYF. The CDR3 bases are TGTGCCAGCAGTTTCAGGGCTGGAAACACCATATATTTT.

The rearrangement joins TRBV5-1 to TRBJ2-2; 9 bases are a match to TRBD2. J gave up 7 bases and V 3 bases, and 10 bases lay outside the gene matches. The CDR3 is 16 residues long. Germline lookup yields CDR1 SGHRS and CDR2 YFSETQ. The CDR3 nucleotides read TGCGCCAGCAGCTCCCAAGCGGGAGGCCAATTCGGGGAGCTGTTTTTT. This codes for CASSSQAGGQFGELFF.

The chain couples TRBV30 to TRBJ2-1; TRBD2 agrees at 8 bases. Germline V gene lookup returns CDR1 GTSNPN and CDR2 SVGIG (reference sequence). The J segment lost 8 bases and the V segment lost 5 bases, leaving 11 bases of the junction unmatched. The CDR3 has 14 amino acids. The CDR3 reads CAWQAGAPLDEQFF. CDR3 nucleotides: TGTGCCTGGCAAGCGGGAGCTCCTCTGGATGAGCAGTTCTTC.

V and J are TRBV25-1 and TRBJ2-6; D gene uncertain. CDR1 MGHDK and CDR2 SYGVNS come from the germline V gene. CDR3 size: 14 residues. Trimming shortened V by 4 bases and J by 0 bases, and 4 bases separated the two germline ends. CDR3 in DNA: TGTGCCAGCAGTGCAAACTCTGGGGCCAACGTCCTGACTTTC. It is translated as CASSANSGANVLTF.

This clone turned up a few times. V usage is TRBV6-1 and J usage is TRBJ1-2; 9 bases map to TRBD1. CDR3 length equals 15 residues. Per the germline V gene, CDR1 is MNHNS and CDR2 is SASEGT. Germline trimming cut 1 base from V and 4 bases from J; bases unmatched to any gene: 4. CDR3 protein: CASSEGDRVSYGYTF. The DNA for the CDR3 is TGTGCCAGCAGTGAAGGGGACAGGGTGTCCTATGGCTACACCTTC.

The gene calls are TRBV29-1 and TRBJ1-2, with D possibly being TRBD1 (5 bases). CDR3 length: 12 residues. V lost 4 bases and J 8 bases, leaving 14 bases between the germline ends. Germline V gene sequence: CDR1 SQVTM, CDR2 ANQGSEA. CDR3 bases: TGCAGCGTTGGGCCACAACGACAGGGCTACACCTTC. Its protein is CSVGPQRQGYTF.

This clone was found once. V usage is TRBV6-6 and J usage is TRBJ1-5; D is unresolved. Germline V gene sequence: CDR1 MNHNY, CDR2 SVGAGI (reference sequence). Trimming removed 5 bases at V and 3 bases at J, with 5 bases between. CDR3 length equals 12 residues. CDR3 in DNA: TGTGCCAGCAGTCTCTTCAATCAGCCCCAGCATTTT. Encoded protein: CASSLFNQPQHF.

This chain uses TRBV10-1 with TRBJ2-1, with D possibly being TRBD2 (6 bases). Trimming cost V 10 bases and J 0 bases, with 16 bases left between them. Looked up from germline, CDR1 is WNHNN and CDR2 is SYGVQD (reference sequence). The CDR3 sequence is 15 residues long. As DNA, the CDR3 is TGCGCCAAGAGAGAGGAGGGTATCTCCTACAATGAGCAGTTCTTC. Residues: CAKREEGISYNEQFF.

The chain uses TRBV3-1 (or the pseudogene TRBV3-2) and TRBJ1-2; D uncertain. The V and J ends lost 4 bases and 7 bases respectively, with 16 bases between them. The CDR3 sequence is 14 residues long. Germline lookup yields CDR1 LGHDT and CDR2 YNNKEL (reference sequence). The CDR3 sequence is CASSPTNMGGGYTF. CDR3 nucleotides: TGTGCCAGCAGCCCGACGAACATGGGAGGTGGCTACACCTTC.

The rearrangement joins TRBV5-1 to TRBJ2-6; perhaps TRBD1 as D (5 bases). The CDR3 is 17 amino acids. V lost 2 bases and J 0 bases, leaving 12 bases between the germline ends. From germline, CDR1 is SGHRS and CDR2 YFSETQ. In DNA, the CDR3 is TGCGCCAGCAGCTTAGGGGAACATTTCTCTGGGGCCAACGTCCTGACTTTC. Amino acids: CASSLGEHFSGANVLTF.

The chain uses TRBV5-5 and TRBJ2-1; TRBD2 matches at 11 bases. This CDR3 contains 15 residues. The V gene's germline CDR1 is SGHKS and CDR2 YYEKEE (reference sequence). The V and J ends lost 4 bases and 7 bases, in that order; junction bases with no gene match: 7. The CDR3: CASSLSGGELNEQFF. Written as DNA, the CDR3 is TGTGCCAGCAGCCTTAGCGGGGGGGAGTTGAATGAGCAGTTCTTC.

DNA of the CDR3: TGTGCCAGCAGCGCGGACAGGGAAGAGGCAGATACGCAGTATTTT. This codes for CASSADREEADTQYF. This chain joins TRBV2 and TRBJ2-3, with 8 bases aligning to TRBD1. The CDR3 has 15 amino acids. J lost 4 bases, V lost 6 bases, and 9 bases had no gene match. Germline V lookup: CDR1 SNHLY, CDR2 FYNNEI.

V and J are TRBV10-3 and TRBJ2-3; 9 bases fit TRBD1. The CDR3 runs to 18 residues. The junction had 16 bases not matched to a gene; V was cut back by 6 bases and J by 3 bases. The V gene's germline CDR1 is ENHRY and CDR2 SYGVKD. The CDR3 sequence: CAISANPGQGRLTDTQYF. As DNA, the CDR3 is TGTGCCATCAGCGCCAACCCGGGACAGGGACGGTTGACAGATACGCAGTATTTT.

The chain recombines TRBV30 with TRBJ1-2; 9 nucleotides align to TRBD1. Losses at the gene ends were 3 bases for V and 5 bases for J; bases not matched to a gene: 1. This CDR3 spans 12 amino acids. Germline CDR1 reads GTSNPN; CDR2 reads SVGIG (reference sequence). This CDR3 is CAWSGQGYGYTF. CDR3 sequence (DNA): TGTGCCTGGAGCGGACAGGGGTATGGCTACACCTTC.